Listed below are T cell receptor beta chains from one sample, sequenced in a study of shared clonotypes between healthy human individuals. Repertoires were generated with immunoSEQ multiplex PCR, while TCRdb's copy carries only in-frame clones and drops some. Of about 2.4 million clones in the sample, more than 85% were seen once. Sequenced: naive CD4+ T cells from PBMCs. The source is a young man in good health. Some clones in this sample may be carry-over from other donors' samples. CDR3s include the opening cysteine and the closing phenylalanine or tryptophan. D genes are given only for firm matches. Clone size is stated in some rows and not others, as once, few, many or a class when expanded.

>TRBJ2-1|once|NA|TRBV2
TGTGCCAGCAGTGAGAGGCGGGACTACAATGAGCAGTTCTTC
CASSERRDYNEQFF
>TRBJ2-1|NA|NA|TRBV2
TGTGCCACCGGCGTGGCCGGTGAGCAGTTCTTC
CATGVAGEQFF
>TRBJ2-1|NA|NA|TRBV6-5
TGTGCCAGCCTTGCTAGTAGGTGGGGCAATGAGCAGTTCTTC
CASLASRWGNEQFF
>TRBJ2-1|NA|TRBD2|TRBV10-3
TGTGCCATCAGTGAGGCTAGCGGGAGTTTCGATGAGCAGTTCTTC
CAISEASGSFDEQFF
>TRBJ2-3|NA|TRBD1|TRBV30
TGTGCCTGGAGTGTACAGGGGGCGAAAGATACGCAGTATTTT
CAWSVQGAKDTQYF
>TRBJ2-1|NA|TRBD1|TRBV19
TGTGCCAGTAGTTGCAGGGGGCCAGCGTGTGAGCAGTTCTTC
CASSCRGPACEQFF
>TRBJ2-4|NA|NA|TRBV6-4
TGTGCCAGCACCCCCTCCGTCGAAGCCAAAAACATTCAGTACTTC
CASTPSVEAKNIQYF
>TRBJ2-7|NA|TRBD2|TRBV6-5
TGTGCCAGCAGTAATATAGCGGGAGGGGAGCAGTACTTC
CASSNIAGGEQYF
>TRBJ2-7|NA|NA|TRBV7-2
TGTGCCAGCAGCTATACCAGGGATACCTACGAGCAGTACTTC
CASSYTRDTYEQYF
>TRBJ2-7|NA|NA|TRBV6-6
TGTGCCAGCGATGTACAACGGACAGCCTCCTACGAGCAGTACTTC
CASDVQRTASYEQYF
>TRBJ2-3|NA|NA|TRBV18
TGTGCCAGCTCACCACCAGGGGGAGCAGATACGCAGTATTTT
CASSPPGGADTQYF
>TRBJ1-1|NA|NA|TRBV7-6
TGTGCCAGCAGCTTACTTGTCAGGGGTAGCGTGAACACTGAAGCTTTCTTT
CASSLLVRGSVNTEAFF
>TRBJ1-5|NA|TRBD1|TRBV10-3
TGTGCCATCAGTGAGTCGCTAAACAGGGGAGGCAATCAGCCCCAGCATTTT
CAISESLNRGGNQPQHF
>TRBJ2-7|NA|TRBD2|TRBV28
TGTGCCAGCAGTGTGACTAGCGCGGCCTACGAGCAGTACTTC
CASSVTSAAYEQYF
>TRBJ1-1|NA|NA|TRBV6-1
TGTGCCAGCAGTGCCCCGCGGGGCCTCCTAACAGTTCGGACTGAAGCTTTCTTT
CASSAPRGLLTVRTEAFF
>TRBJ2-1|NA|TRBD2|TRBV7-2
TGTGCCAGCAGCTTAGGACTAGCGGGAATTGAGCAGTTCTTC
CASSLGLAGIEQFF
>TRBJ1-5|NA|NA|TRBV28
TGTGCCAGCAGCAGGGTCGGCCCCTATAGCAATCAGCCCCAGCATTTT
CASSRVGPYSNQPQHF
>TRBJ2-2|NA|NA|TRBV5-1
TGCGCCAGCAGCGCCCCCTCCATAGGGGGGACCGGGGAGCTGTTTTTT
CASSAPSIGGTGELFF
>TRBJ1-5|once|NA|TRBV5-6
TGTGCCAGCAGCTGGGGACCGATTAGCAATCAGCCCCAGCATTTT
CASSWGPISNQPQHF
>TRBJ1-1|NA|TRBD1|TRBV7-9
TGTGCCAGCAGCCTACAGGGGGACACTGAAGCTTTCTTT
CASSLQGDTEAFF
>TRBJ2-4|NA|NA|TRBV28
TGTGCCAGCAGTTTACTGGCTGCTGTCCACATTCAGTACTTC
CASSLLAAVHIQYF
>TRBJ2-1|NA|NA|TRBV4-2
TGTGCCAGCAGCCAGGACTTATACAATGAGCAGTTCTTC
CASSQDLYNEQFF
>TRBJ1-1|NA|TRBD1|TRBV28
TGTGCCAGCAGTTTAGTCGGGACAGCGAACACTGAAGCTTTCTTT
CASSLVGTANTEAFF
>TRBJ1-3|NA|NA|TRBV5-1
TGCGCCAGCAGCCTAGACAGCTTCTCTGGAAACACCATATATTTT
CASSLDSFSGNTIYF
>TRBJ1-5|NA|NA|TRBV29-1
TGCAGCGTTGCGGATCGGGGGTACCCGACAGAGCCCCAGCATTTT
CSVADRGYPTEPQHF
>TRBJ2-1|NA|TRBD2|TRBV10-1
TGCGCCAGCATTTTGAGAACTAGCGGCAATGAGCAGTTCTTC
CASILRTSGNEQFF
>TRBJ2-5|NA|NA|TRBV5-5
TGTGCCAGCAGCTTGGACGTTAGGGAGACCCAGTACTTC
CASSLDVRETQYF
>TRBJ2-7|NA|TRBD1|TRBV27
TGTGCCAGCAGTTTAGTGGCGACAGGGAGTCCCTACGAGCAGTACTTC
CASSLVATGSPYEQYF
>TRBJ2-3|NA|NA|TRBV6-5
TGTGCCAGCAGCAGAAACCCAGGGATTGTAGATACGCAGTATTTT
CASSRNPGIVDTQYF
>TRBJ2-7|NA|TRBD2|TRBV5-1
TGCGCCAGCAGCTGGGAGGGATCCTACGAGCAGTACTTC
CASSWEGSYEQYF
>TRBJ1-2|NA|NA|TRBV7-9
TGTGCCAGCAGCTTCCCGGCGGGAGTTGGCTATGGCTACACCTTC
CASSFPAGVGYGYTF
>TRBJ2-7|NA|TRBD2|TRBV19
TGTGCCAGTAGCCGACTAGCGGGAGGCCACGAGCAGTACTTC
CASSRLAGGHEQYF
>TRBJ1-2|NA|NA|TRBV6-5
TGTGCCAGCAGGCAAAACTATGGCTACACCTTC
CASRQNYGYTF
>TRBJ2-3|once|NA|TRBV19
TGTGCCAGTAGTATCAACTCCGGGGAAACGCAGTATTTT
CASSINSGETQYF
>TRBJ2-3|NA|NA|TRBV12-5
TGTGCTAGTGGACCCTCCGGACTAAGGGATACGCAGTATTTT
CASGPSGLRDTQYF
>TRBJ2-5|NA|NA|TRBV27
TGTGCCAGCAGTTCGCAGGGTCAAGAGACCCAGTACTTC
CASSSQGQETQYF
>TRBJ2-6|NA|TRBD2|TRBV2
TGTGCCGGCGACGGGAGGGCTGGGGCCAACGTCCTGACTTTC
CAGDGRAGANVLTF
>TRBJ1-2|NA|TRBD1|TRBV5-4
TGTGCCAGCAGCCGGGACAGGGGTAGCTACACCTTC
CASSRDRGSYTF
>TRBJ2-4|NA|NA|TRBV11-2
TGTGCCAGCAGCCCCAGTTCGGACATTCAGTACTTC
CASSPSSDIQYF
>TRBJ2-1|NA|NA|TRBV4-1
TGCGCCAGCAGCCGTAAAGACCCTAGGGCCCCCTACAATGAGCAGTTCTTC
CASSRKDPRAPYNEQFF
>TRBJ2-2|NA|TRBD2|TRBV18
TGTGCCAGCTCACGCCGACTAGCGGAAAACACCGGGGAGCTGTTTTTT
CASSRRLAENTGELFF